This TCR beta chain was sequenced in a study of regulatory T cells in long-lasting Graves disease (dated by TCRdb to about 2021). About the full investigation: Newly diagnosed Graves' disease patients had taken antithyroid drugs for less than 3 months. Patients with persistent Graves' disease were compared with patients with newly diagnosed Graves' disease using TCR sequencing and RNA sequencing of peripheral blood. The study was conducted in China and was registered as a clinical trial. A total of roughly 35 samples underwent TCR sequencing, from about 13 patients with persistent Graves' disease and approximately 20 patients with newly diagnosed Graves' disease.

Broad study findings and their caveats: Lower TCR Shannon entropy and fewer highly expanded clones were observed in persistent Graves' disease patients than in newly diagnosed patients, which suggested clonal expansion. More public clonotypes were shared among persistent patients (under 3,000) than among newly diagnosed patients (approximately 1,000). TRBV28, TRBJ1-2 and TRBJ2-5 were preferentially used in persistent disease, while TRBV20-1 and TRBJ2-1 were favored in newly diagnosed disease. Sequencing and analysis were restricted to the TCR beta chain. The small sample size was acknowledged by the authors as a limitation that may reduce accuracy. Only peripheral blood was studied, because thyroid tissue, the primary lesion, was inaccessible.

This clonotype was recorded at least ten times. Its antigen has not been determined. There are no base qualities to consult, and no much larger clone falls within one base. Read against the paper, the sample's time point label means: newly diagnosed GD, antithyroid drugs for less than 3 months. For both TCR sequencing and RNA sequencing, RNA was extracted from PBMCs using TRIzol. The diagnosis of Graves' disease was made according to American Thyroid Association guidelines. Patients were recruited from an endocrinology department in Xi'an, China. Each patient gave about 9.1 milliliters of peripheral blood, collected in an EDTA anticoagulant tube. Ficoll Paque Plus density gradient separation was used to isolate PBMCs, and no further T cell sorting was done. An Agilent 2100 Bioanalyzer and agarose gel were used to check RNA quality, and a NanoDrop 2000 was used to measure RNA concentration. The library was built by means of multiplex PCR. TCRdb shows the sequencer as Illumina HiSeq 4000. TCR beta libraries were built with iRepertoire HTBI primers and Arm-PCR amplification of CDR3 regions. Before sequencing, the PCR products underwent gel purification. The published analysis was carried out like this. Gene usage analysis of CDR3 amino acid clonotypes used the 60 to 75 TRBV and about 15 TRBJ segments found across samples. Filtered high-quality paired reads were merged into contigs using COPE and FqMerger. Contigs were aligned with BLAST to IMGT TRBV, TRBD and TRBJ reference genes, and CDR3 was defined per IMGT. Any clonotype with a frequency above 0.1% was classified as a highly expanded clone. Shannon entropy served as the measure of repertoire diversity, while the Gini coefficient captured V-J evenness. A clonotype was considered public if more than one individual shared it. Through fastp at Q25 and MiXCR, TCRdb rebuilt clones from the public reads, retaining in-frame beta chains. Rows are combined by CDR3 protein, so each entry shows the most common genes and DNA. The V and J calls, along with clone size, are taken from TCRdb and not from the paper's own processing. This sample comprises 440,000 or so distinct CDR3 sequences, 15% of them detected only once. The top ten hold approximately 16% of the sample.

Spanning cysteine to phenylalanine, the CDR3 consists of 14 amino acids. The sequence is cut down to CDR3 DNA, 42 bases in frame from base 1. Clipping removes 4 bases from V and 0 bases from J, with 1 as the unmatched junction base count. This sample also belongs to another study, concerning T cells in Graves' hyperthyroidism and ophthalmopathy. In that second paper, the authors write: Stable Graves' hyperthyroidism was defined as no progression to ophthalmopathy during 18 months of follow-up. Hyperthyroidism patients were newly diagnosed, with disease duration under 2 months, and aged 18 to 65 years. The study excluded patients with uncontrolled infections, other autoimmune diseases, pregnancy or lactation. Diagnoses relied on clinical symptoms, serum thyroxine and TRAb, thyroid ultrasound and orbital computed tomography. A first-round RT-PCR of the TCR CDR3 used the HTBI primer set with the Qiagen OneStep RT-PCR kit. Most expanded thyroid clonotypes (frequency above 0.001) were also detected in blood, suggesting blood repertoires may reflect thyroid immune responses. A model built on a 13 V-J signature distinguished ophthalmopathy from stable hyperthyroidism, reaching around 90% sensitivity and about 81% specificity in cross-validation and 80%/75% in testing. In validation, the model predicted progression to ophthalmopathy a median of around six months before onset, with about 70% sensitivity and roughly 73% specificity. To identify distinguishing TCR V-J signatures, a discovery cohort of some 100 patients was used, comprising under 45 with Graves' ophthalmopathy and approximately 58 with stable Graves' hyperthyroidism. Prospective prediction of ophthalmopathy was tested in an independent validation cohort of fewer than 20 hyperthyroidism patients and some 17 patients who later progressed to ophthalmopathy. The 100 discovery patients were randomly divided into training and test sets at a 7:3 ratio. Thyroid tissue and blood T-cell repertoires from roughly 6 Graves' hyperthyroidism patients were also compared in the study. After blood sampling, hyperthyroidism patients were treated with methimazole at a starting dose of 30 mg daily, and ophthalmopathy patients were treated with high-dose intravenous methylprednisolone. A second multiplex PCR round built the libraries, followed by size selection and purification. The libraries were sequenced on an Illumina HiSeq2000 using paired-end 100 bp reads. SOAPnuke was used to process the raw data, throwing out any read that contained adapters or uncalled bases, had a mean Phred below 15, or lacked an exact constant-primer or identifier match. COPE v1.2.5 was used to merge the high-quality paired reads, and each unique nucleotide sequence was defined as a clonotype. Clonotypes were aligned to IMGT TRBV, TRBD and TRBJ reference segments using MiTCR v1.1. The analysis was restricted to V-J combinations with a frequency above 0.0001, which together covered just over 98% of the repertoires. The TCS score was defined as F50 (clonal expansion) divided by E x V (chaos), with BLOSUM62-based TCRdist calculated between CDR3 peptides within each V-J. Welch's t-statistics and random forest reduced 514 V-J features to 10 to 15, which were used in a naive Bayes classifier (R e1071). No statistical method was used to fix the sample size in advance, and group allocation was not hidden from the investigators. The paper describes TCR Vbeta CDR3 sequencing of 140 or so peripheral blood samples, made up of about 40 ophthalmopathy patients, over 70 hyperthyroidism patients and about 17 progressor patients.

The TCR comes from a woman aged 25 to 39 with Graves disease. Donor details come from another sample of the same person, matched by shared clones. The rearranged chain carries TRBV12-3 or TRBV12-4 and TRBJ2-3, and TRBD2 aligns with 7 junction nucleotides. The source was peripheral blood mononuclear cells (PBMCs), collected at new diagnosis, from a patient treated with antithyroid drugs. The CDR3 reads CASSYGGSTDTQYF. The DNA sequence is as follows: TGTGCCAGCAGTTACGGGGGGAGCACAGATACGCAGTATTTT.